This T cell receptor beta chain appears in the sequencing data of a study of vaccination and CD4 T cells after COVID-19. General study points: Convalescent patients' median share of reactive clones seen only post-vaccination was approximately 90%.

Treatment reported: roughly 10-day PBMC culture with coronavirus spike peptide pools or control peptides (ViraFEST assay). The Oncomine TCR Beta short-read assay was what sequenced the DNA obtained from cultured CD4+ T cells. TCRdb passed the PCR reads through MiXCR, listing each CDR3 protein once. There are about 17,000 distinct CDR3 sequences in the sample; approximately 45% occur only once, and less than 8.5% lies in the top ten. Trimming took 3 bases from V and 6 from J, leaving 6 bases between them. The CDR3 length is 11 residues. CDR1 and CDR2 (germline): DFQATT, SNEGSKA (reference sequence). This clonotype turned up a few times. The antigen remains unidentified.

The material was CD4+ T cells from blood, cultured in vitro, obtained after SARS-CoV-2 vaccination. The chain employs TRBV20-1 and TRBJ2-1; D is unresolved. The clonotype originates from a human donor who had recovered from COVID-19. CDR3 coding DNA: TGCAGTGCTAGGGGTCTCAATGAGCAGTTCTTC. It encodes CSARGLNEQFF.